A selection of T cell receptor beta chains follows, all from one sample in a study of control samples from healthy donors and cancer patients. Sequencing was performed with immunoSEQ multiplex PCR; in TCRdb, only in-frame clones are kept and a portion is missing. The sample includes 120,000 to 150,000 clones, under 95% of them seen just once. The sample comprised blood. The origin of the receptors is a man aged 18-30 years in good health. The CDR3 runs from the conserved cysteine through the conserved F or W.

17	TRBV18	TRBJ1-3	CASSPMAGKTLENTIYF
14	TRBV30	TRBJ1-4	CAWSTRRSDEKLFF
14	TRBV27	TRBJ2-1	CASSLTTSYNEQFF
11	TRBV6-6	TRBJ1-2	CASTGDYGYTF
17	TRBV7-2	TRBJ2-3	CASSGQRLAGSPDTQYF
18	TRBV28	TRBJ2-3	CASSYSPGTGASTDTQYF
12	TRBV6-5	TRBJ1-4	CASSNLQEKLFF
12	TRBV24-1	TRBJ2-1	CATSDFGNEQFF
18	TRBV3-1/TRBV3-2	TRBJ2-3	CASSQGPLAGGPADTQYF
16	TRBV3-1/TRBV3-2	TRBJ1-5	CASSQGGGTGKRPQHF
15	TRBV5-1	TRBJ2-1	CASSLWSGSYNEQFF
14	TRBV5-5	TRBJ1-1	CASSSILRGTEAFF
15	TRBV6-6	TRBJ1-1	CASSYPAGTGTEAFF
15	TRBV13	TRBJ1-1	CASSPPRTANTEAFF
11	TRBV10-3	TRBJ1-2	CAASGGYGYTF
16	TRBV10-3	TRBJ2-5	CAISEPHNMFGGTQYF
16	TRBV7-6	TRBJ1-1	CASSPGGQYTNTEAFF
14	TRBV9	TRBJ1-6	CASTTGGNNSPLHF
10	TRBV28	TRBJ1-5	CASSFGPQHF
15	TRBV7-3	TRBJ2-1	CASSPSGLGGVAQFF
15	TRBV19	TRBJ1-6	CASSISEHRNSPLHF
18	TRBV5-4	TRBJ2-3	CASSLRRGALPGTDTQYF
14	TRBV13	TRBJ1-1	CASSEGQMNTEAFF
14	TRBV5-1	TRBJ1-6	CASSLQPPESPLHF
15	TRBV28	TRBJ2-6	CASTIRGPGANVLTF
16	TRBV7-8	TRBJ2-3	CASSSKTSGPPFPQYF
14	TRBV29-1	TRBJ2-1	CSAWTSGGGNEQFF
15	TRBV15	TRBJ1-1	CATSSKRQMNTEAFF
16	TRBV27	TRBJ2-3	CASSLGGRAGADTQYF
11	TRBV11-2	TRBJ1-3	CATLAGNTIYF
20	TRBV13	TRBJ1-6	CASSLGPLAGIPYYNSPLHF
13	TRBV30	TRBJ1-1	CAWRYRPSTEAFF
16	TRBV5-5	TRBJ2-3	CASSPILREGRYTQYF
13	TRBV5-1	TRBJ2-5	CASSPTPGGTQYF
11	TRBV20-1	TRBJ2-2	CSAEFAGELFF
16	TRBV28	TRBJ2-3	CASSYRGSARGVSQYF
14	TRBV29-1	TRBJ2-1	CSVAQAGGGNEQFF
14	TRBV30	TRBJ1-5	CAWSLQGADQPQHF
20	TRBV7-3	TRBJ2-1	CASSLWKVGLAGESYNEQFF
15	TRBV7-9	TRBJ2-1	CASSPGQFYDGEQFF
16	TRBV15	TRBJ2-7	CATSRAPGRGYYEQYF
15	TRBV29-1	TRBJ2-1	CSVEDRGGIDNEQFF
13	TRBV6-5	TRBJ1-2	CASRPGQNYGYTF
14	TRBV6-6	TRBJ1-1	CASSYPAGGGEAFF
12	TRBV10-1	TRBJ1-2	CASSDSNYGYTF
15	TRBV6-5	TRBJ1-1	CASSYSRTANTEAFF
18	TRBV5-1	TRBJ2-7	CASSPRGTSGIVSYEQYF
11	TRBV4-1	TRBJ1-5	CASTPEGPQHF
14	TRBV5-1	TRBJ2-3	CASSLAGGADTQYF
13	TRBV7-2	TRBJ1-1	CASSSQMNTEAFF
16	TRBV6-6	TRBJ2-5	CASSYGQRGAQETQYF
16	TRBV4-1	TRBJ2-7	CASSQEMVIYSYEQYF
15	TRBV4-2	TRBJ1-1	CASSQDQDKNTEAFF
15	TRBV10-3	TRBJ1-1	CAISWALVVNTEAFF